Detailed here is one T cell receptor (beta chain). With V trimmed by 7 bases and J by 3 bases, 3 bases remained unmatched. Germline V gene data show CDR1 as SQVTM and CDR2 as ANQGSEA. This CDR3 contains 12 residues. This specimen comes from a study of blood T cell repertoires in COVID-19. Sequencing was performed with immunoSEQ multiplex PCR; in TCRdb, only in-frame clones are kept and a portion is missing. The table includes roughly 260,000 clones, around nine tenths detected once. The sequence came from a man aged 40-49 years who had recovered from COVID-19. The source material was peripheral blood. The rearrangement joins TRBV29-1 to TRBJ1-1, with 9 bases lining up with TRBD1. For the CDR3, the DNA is TGCAGCGCGGACAGGGGCTACACTGAAGCTTTCTTT. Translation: CSADRGYTEAFF.